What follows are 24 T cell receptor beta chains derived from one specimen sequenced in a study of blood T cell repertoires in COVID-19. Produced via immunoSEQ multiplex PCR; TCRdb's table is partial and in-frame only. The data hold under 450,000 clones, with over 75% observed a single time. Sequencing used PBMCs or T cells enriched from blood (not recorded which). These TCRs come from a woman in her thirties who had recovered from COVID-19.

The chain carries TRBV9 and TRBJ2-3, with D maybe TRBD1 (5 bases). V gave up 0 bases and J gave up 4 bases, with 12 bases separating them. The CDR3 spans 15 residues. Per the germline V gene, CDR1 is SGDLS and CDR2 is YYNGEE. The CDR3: CASSVAAGSADTQYF. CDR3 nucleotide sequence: TGTGCCAGCAGCGTAGCTGCAGGGTCGGCAGATACGCAGTATTTT.

CDR3 DNA: TGTGCCAGCAGTCCCCCGGGGGGGGAATACATGAACACTGAAGCTTTCTTT. Encoded protein: CASSPPGGEYMNTEAFF. V is TRBV28 and J is TRBJ1-1; D is possibly TRBD1 (5 bases). Trimming removed 5 bases from V and 0 bases from J, with 19 bases in between. This CDR3 has 17 amino acids. The V gene's germline CDR1 is MDHEN and CDR2 SYDVKM.

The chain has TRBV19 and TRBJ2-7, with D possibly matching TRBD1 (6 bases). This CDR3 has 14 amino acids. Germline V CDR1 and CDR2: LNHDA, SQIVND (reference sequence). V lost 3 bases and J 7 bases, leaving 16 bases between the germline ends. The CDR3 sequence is CASSMTGPDAEQYF. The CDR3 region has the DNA TGTGCCAGTAGTATGACAGGTCCGGATGCAGAGCAGTACTTC.

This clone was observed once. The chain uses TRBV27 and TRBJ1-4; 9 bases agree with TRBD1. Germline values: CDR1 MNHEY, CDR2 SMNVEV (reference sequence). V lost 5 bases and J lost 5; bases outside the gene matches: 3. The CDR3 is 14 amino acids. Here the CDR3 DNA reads TGTGCCAGCAGTGGGACAGGGATCAATGAAAAACTGTTTTTT. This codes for CASSGTGINEKLFF.

The CDR3 sequence: CASSPQRHNQPQHF. CDR3 nucleotides: TGTGCCAGCAGCCCCCAGAGGCATAATCAGCCCCAGCATTTT. This chain connects TRBV5-8 to TRBJ1-5; D unresolved. The V and J ends lost 4 bases and 4 bases respectively, with 12 bases between them. Per the germline V gene, CDR1 is SGHTS and CDR2 is YDEGEE. The CDR3 loop spans 14 amino acids.

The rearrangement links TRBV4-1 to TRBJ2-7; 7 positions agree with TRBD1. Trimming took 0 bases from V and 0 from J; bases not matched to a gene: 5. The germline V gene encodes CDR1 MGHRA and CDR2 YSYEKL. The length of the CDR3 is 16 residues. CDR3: CASSQEIGQASYEQYF. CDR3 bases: TGCGCCAGCAGCCAAGAGATTGGACAGGCCTCCTACGAGCAGTACTTC.

CDR3 bases: TGTGCCAGCAGCCCGCTTGGGGGGACTGGAAACACCATATATTTT. This encodes CASSPLGGTGNTIYF. V usage is TRBV5-8 and J usage is TRBJ1-3, with D perhaps matching TRBD1 (5 bases). CDR3 length: 15 amino acids. The ends were cut back, 4 bases at V and 2 bases at J, with 13 bases in the middle. Per germline, CDR1 SGHTS and CDR2 YDEGEE.

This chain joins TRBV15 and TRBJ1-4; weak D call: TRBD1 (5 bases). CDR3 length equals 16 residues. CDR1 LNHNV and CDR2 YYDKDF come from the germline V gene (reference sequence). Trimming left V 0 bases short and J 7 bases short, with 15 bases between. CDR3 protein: CATSRDRGTRSEKLFF. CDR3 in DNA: TGTGCCACCAGCAGAGATCGCGGGACCCGAAGTGAAAAACTGTTTTTT. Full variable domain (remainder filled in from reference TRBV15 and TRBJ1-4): DAMVIQNPRYQVTQFGKPVTLSCSQTLNHNVMYWYQQKSSQAPKLLFHYYDKDFNNEADTPDNFQSRRPNTSFCFLDIRSPGLGDTAMYLCATSRDRGTRSEKLFFGSGTQLSVL.

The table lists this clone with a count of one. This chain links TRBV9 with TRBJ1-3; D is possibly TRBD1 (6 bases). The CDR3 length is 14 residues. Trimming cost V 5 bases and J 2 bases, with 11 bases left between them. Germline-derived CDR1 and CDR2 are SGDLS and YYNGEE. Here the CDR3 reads CASRATGTGNTIYF. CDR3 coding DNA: TGTGCCAGCAGAGCAACAGGGACTGGAAACACCATATATTTT.

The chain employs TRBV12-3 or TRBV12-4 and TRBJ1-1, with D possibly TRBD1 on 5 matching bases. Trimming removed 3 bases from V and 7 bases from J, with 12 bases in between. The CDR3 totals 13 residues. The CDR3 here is CASSLVGGSEAFF. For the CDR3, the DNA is TGTGCCAGCAGTTTGGTGGGGGGGAGTGAAGCTTTCTTT.

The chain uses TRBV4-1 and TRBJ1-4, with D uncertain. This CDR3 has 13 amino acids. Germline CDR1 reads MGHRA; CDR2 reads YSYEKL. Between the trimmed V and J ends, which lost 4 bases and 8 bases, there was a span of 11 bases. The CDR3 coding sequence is TGCGCCAGCAGCCGGACCGGGAGGGAAAAACTGTTTTTT. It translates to CASSRTGREKLFF.

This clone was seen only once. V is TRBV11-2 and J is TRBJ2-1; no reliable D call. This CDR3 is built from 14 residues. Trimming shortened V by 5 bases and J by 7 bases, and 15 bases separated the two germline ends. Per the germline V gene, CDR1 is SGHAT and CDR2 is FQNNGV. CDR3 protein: CASSPPASGNEQFF. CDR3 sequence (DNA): TGTGCCAGCAGCCCCCCAGCTAGTGGTAATGAGCAGTTCTTC.

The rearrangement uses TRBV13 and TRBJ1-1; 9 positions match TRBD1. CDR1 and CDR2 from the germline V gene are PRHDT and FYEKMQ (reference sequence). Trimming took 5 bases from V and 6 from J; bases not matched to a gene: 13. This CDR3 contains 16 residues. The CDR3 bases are TGTGCCAGCAGCGTCCCGGGACAGGGAATGGGGGCTGAAGCTTTCTTT. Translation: CASSVPGQGMGAEAFF.

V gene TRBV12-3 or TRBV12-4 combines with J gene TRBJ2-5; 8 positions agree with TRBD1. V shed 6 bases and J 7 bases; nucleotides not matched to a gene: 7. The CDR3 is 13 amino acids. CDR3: CASSPGGAGTQYF. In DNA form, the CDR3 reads TGTGCCAGCAGCCCAGGGGGCGCAGGGACCCAGTACTTC.

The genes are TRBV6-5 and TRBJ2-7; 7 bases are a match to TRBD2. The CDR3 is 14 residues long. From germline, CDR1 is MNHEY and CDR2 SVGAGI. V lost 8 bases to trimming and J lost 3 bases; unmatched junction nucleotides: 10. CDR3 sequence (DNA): TGTGCCAGCGCCATGGGGGGGAGCAACTACGAGCAGTACTTC. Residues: CASAMGGSNYEQYF.

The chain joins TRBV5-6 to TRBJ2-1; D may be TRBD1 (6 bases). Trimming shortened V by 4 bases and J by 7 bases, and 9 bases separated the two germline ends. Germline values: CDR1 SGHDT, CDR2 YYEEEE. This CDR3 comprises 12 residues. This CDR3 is CASSPGVNEQFF. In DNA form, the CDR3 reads TGTGCCAGCAGCCCAGGGGTGAATGAGCAGTTCTTC. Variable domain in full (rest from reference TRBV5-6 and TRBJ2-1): DAGVTQSPTHLIKTRGQQVTLRCSPKSGHDTVSWYQQALGQGPQFIFQYYEEEERQRGNFPDRFSGHQFPNYSSELNVNALLLGDSALYLCASSPGVNEQFFGPGTRLTVL.

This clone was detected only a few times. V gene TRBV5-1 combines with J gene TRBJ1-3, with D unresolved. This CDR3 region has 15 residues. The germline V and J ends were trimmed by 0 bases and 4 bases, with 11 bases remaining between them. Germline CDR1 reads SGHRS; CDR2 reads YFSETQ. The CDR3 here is CASSLELDSGNTIYF. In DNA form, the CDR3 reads TGCGCCAGCAGCTTGGAATTGGACTCGGGAAACACCATATATTTT.

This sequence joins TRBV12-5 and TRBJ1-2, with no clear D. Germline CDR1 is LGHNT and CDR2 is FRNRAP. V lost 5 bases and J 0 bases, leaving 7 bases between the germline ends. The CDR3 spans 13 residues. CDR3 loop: CASGTGANYGYTF. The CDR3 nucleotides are TGTGCTAGTGGTACCGGGGCTAACTATGGCTACACCTTC.

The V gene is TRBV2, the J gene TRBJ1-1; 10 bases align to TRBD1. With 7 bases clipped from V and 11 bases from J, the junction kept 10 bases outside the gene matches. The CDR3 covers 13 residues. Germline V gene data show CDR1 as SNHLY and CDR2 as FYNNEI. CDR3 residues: CASTGTGEIRAFF. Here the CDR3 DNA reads TGTGCCAGCACCGGGACAGGGGAAATTAGGGCTTTCTTT.

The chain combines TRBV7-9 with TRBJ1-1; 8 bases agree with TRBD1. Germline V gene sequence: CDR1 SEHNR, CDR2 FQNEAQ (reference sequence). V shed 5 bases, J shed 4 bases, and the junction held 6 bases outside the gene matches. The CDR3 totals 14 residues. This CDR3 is CASSPITGGTEAFF. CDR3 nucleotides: TGTGCCAGCAGCCCTATTACAGGGGGCACTGAAGCTTTCTTT.

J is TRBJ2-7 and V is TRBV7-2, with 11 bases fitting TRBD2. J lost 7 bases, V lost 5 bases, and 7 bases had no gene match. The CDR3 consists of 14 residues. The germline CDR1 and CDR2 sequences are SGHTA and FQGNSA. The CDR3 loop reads CASSPLAGGGEQYF. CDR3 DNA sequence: TGTGCCAGCAGCCCCCTAGCGGGAGGCGGGGAGCAGTACTTC.

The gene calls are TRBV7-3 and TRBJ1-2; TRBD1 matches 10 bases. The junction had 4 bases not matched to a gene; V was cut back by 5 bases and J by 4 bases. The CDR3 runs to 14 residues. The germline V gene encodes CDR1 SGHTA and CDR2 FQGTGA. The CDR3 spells CASSPDRGGYGYTF. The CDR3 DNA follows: TGTGCCAGCAGCCCGGACAGGGGGGGCTATGGCTACACCTTC.

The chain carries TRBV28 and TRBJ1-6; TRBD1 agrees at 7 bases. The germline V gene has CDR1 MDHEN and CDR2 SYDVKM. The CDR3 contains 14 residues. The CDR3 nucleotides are TGTGCGGCCTCGGGAGGGGGCGAAAATTCACCCCTCCACTTT. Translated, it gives CAASGGGENSPLHF.

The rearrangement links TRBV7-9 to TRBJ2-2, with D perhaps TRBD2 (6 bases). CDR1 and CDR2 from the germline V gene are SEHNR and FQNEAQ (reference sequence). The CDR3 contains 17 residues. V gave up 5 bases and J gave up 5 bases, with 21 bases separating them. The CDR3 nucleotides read TGTGCCAGCAGCACGGGCCGCGGCGGGACTTATACCGGGGAGCTGTTTTTT. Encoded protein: CASSTGRGGTYTGELFF.